This is a list of T cell receptor beta chains from one sample in a study of blood T cell repertoires in COVID-19. Using immunoSEQ multiplex PCR, the repertoire was profiled, and TCRdb retains in-frame clones only, with some absent. The table includes more than 250,000 clones, approximately 85% detected once. Sequencing input: PBMCs or T cells enriched from blood (not recorded which). Receptors originate from a man in his thirties or forties who had recovered from COVID-19. CDR3s include the opening cysteine and the closing phenylalanine or tryptophan. Fields, in order: J gene, clone size, D gene, V gene, CDR3 DNA, CDR3 protein. A D gene is named only where the DNA matches it firmly. Some rows mark clone size as missing; the rest say once, few, many or name a class of expanded clone.

>TRBJ2-7|.|.|TRBV11-3
TGTGCCAGCAGCTCTTTTAGCGAGCAGTACTTC
CASSSFSEQYF
>TRBJ1-3|.|.|TRBV4-2
TGTGCCAGCAGCCAAGAGCCAGGGGTCGAAAACACCATATATTTT
CASSQEPGVENTIYF
>TRBJ2-3|.|.|TRBV30
TGTGCCTGGAGTGTACTCGGGGGAGATACGCAGTATTTT
CAWSVLGGDTQYF
>TRBJ2-1|.|.|TRBV3-1/TRBV3-2
TGTGCCAGCAGCCCCCTGGGGGGATATGAGCAGTTCTTC
CASSPLGGYEQFF
>TRBJ1-2|once|.|TRBV20-1
TGCAGTGCTCCCTGGCAGGATGGCTACACCTTC
CSAPWQDGYTF
>TRBJ1-5|.|.|TRBV19
TGTGCCAGTAGTACCGGCGGACTCAATCAGCCCCAGCATTTT
CASSTGGLNQPQHF
>TRBJ1-6|.|.|TRBV28
TGTGCCAGCAGCCGACCTATACAGGGAAACCTCATTTCACCCCTCCACTTT
CASSRPIQGNLISPLHF
>TRBJ1-1|.|.|TRBV11-2
TGTGCCAGCAGCTTAGTCTGGGGCCGGAACACTGAAGCTTTCTTT
CASSLVWGRNTEAFF
>TRBJ2-1|.|.|TRBV9
TGTGCCAGCAGCCAGCGTGGGTCCGTTACTGAGCAGTTCTTC
CASSQRGSVTEQFF
>TRBJ2-7|many|TRBD1|TRBV11-2
TGTGCCAGCAGCACAAACAGGGGTCTTAGCTACGAGCAGTACTTC
CASSTNRGLSYEQYF
>TRBJ2-1|.|.|TRBV7-2
TGTGCCAGCAGCTTAAGTTCGCTAGGGGGATACAATGAGCAGTTCTTC
CASSLSSLGGYNEQFF
>TRBJ1-4|.|TRBD1|TRBV18
TGTGCCAGCTCACCCCCGGACAGGGGCTCCCCTTTTCGAGAAAAACTGTTTTTT
CASSPPDRGSPFREKLFF
>TRBJ1-1|.|TRBD1|TRBV4-3
TGCGCCAGCAGCCCACAGGGGAGGTACACTGAAGCTTTCTTT
CASSPQGRYTEAFF
>TRBJ1-2|.|TRBD1|TRBV27
TGTGCCAGCAGTCGGTGGGACAGGGAAGATGGCTACACCTTC
CASSRWDREDGYTF
>TRBJ2-1|once|TRBD1|TRBV19
TGTGCCAGTAGTATGGGCAGGGGGTGGGTTGATGTCGTTGAGCAGTTCTTC
CASSMGRGWVDVVEQFF
>TRBJ2-7|.|.|TRBV7-2
TGTGCCAGCAGCTTAGTTGTGCAGGCCTTCTACGAGCAGTACTTC
CASSLVVQAFYEQYF
>TRBJ2-7|once|TRBD2|TRBV5-1
TGCGCCAGCAGCTTGGCACTAGCGGGGGCCAAGTACGAGCAGTACTTC
CASSLALAGAKYEQYF
>TRBJ2-6|.|TRBD1|TRBV19
TGTGCCAGTCAAGGGGGCGCTGGGGCCAACGTCCTGACTTTC
CASQGGAGANVLTF
>TRBJ1-5|.|TRBD1|TRBV9
TGTGCCAGCAGCCCAAGGGGGACAGTTCAGCCCCAGCATTTT
CASSPRGTVQPQHF
>TRBJ2-1|once|TRBD2|TRBV27
TGTGCCAGCAGTTTACTTCCTGCGGGGGGGCCTTACAATGAGCAGTTCTTC
CASSLLPAGGPYNEQFF
>TRBJ2-1|.|.|TRBV5-1
TGCGCCAGCAGCTTGGCGGCAGGGTACAATGAGCAGTTCTTC
CASSLAAGYNEQFF
>TRBJ1-1|.|.|TRBV6-2/TRBV6-3
TGTGCCAGCAGTCCCCGGACGGGGGACACTGAAGCTTTCTTT
CASSPRTGDTEAFF
>TRBJ2-1|.|TRBD2|TRBV6-1
TGTGCCAGCAGTGAAGGTGAAGCGGGGGAGCAGTTCTTC
CASSEGEAGEQFF
>TRBJ2-7|.|TRBD2|TRBV5-4
TGTGCCAGCAGCCCGGGAGGGGGACTACGGCACGAGCAGTACTTC
CASSPGGGLRHEQYF
>TRBJ1-2|.|.|TRBV19
TGTGCCAGTAGTATCCCTTTGGGGAGGGAGGAGAACCACTATGGCTACACCTTC
CASSIPLGREENHYGYTF
>TRBJ1-2|.|TRBD1|TRBV7-9
TGTGCCAGCAGCTGGGCGGGACAGAACTATGGCTACACCTTC
CASSWAGQNYGYTF
>TRBJ1-2|.|.|TRBV25-1
TGTGCCAGCAGAAAAACAGGGATTGGTGGCTACACCTTC
CASRKTGIGGYTF
>TRBJ1-3|.|.|TRBV9
TGTGCCAGCGGGGCCCCAAGGGCCATCACTGGAAACACCATATATTTT
CASGAPRAITGNTIYF
>TRBJ1-6|.|.|TRBV19
TGTGCCAGTAGTATTACTGGGGCCCGCTATAATTCACCCCTCCACTTT
CASSITGARYNSPLHF
>TRBJ1-5|.|TRBD1|TRBV19
TGTGCCAGTATGATGGACAGGGGGCGCGATCAGCCCCAGCATTTT
CASMMDRGRDQPQHF
>TRBJ2-1|.|TRBD2|TRBV3-1/TRBV3-2
TGTGCCAGCAGCCAGTTAGGGACTACTTACAATGAGCAGTTCTTC
CASSQLGTTYNEQFF
>TRBJ1-5|.|.|TRBV3-1/TRBV3-2
TGTGCCAGCAGCCAAGATCGCCTGGCAGATCAGCCCCAGCATTTT
CASSQDRLADQPQHF
>TRBJ1-6|.|TRBD1|TRBV24-1
TGTGCCACCAGTGATGGGGGGACAGTAAATTCACCCCTCCACTTT
CATSDGGTVNSPLHF
>TRBJ1-1|few|.|TRBV15
TGTGCCACCAGCAGAGAAAGGGGTGCTGAAGCTTTCTTT
CATSRERGAEAFF
>TRBJ1-2|.|TRBD1|TRBV27
TGTGCCAGCAGTTTACAGGGGGCTTTTAACTATGGCTACACCTTC
CASSLQGAFNYGYTF
>TRBJ2-7|.|.|TRBV10-1
TGCGCCAGCAGTGAGTCGATAGGACACAGCTACGAGCAGTACTTC
CASSESIGHSYEQYF
>TRBJ1-6|.|.|TRBV9
TGTGCCAGCAGCCTCTTGGACAGTCCCTCTTCCTCACCCCTCCACTTT
CASSLLDSPSSSPLHF
>TRBJ2-1|few|TRBD1|TRBV27
TGTGCCAGCAGCCGCACCTCCGGGGACAGGGTAGGAAATGAGCAGTTCTTC
CASSRTSGDRVGNEQFF
>TRBJ2-1|.|.|TRBV27
TGTGCCAGCAGTCTAACCCCGGCAGGGCTATCCTACAATGAGCAGTTCTTC
CASSLTPAGLSYNEQFF
>TRBJ1-5|.|.|TRBV19
TGTGCCAGTAGTGGGCGGGACCTTAGCAATCAGCCCCAGCATTTT
CASSGRDLSNQPQHF
>TRBJ1-3|.|TRBD1|TRBV11-2
TGTGCCAGCAGCTTAGTAGCAGGGGGCTCTGGAAACACCATATATTTT
CASSLVAGGSGNTIYF
>TRBJ1-2|once|.|TRBV6-1
TGTGCCAGCAGTGAAGTCGGCAGGAACTATGGCTACACCTTC
CASSEVGRNYGYTF
>TRBJ2-5|.|.|TRBV6-2/TRBV6-3
TGTGCCAGCAGTCCAGAACAGGGACAGACCCAGTACTTC
CASSPEQGQTQYF
>TRBJ1-4|.|TRBD1|TRBV5-1
TGCGCCAGCAGCTTGCGGCAGGGGGGAGGTGAAAAACTGTTTTTT
CASSLRQGGGEKLFF
>TRBJ1-3|.|.|TRBV24-1
TGTGCCACCAGTGATGCAGGGTCCGGAAACACCATATATTTT
CATSDAGSGNTIYF
>TRBJ1-2|.|.|TRBV3-1/TRBV3-2
TGTGCCAGCAGCCAAGCGAGACTTCGGAACTATGGCTACACCTTC
CASSQARLRNYGYTF
>TRBJ2-1|.|.|TRBV4-1
TGCGCCAGCAGCCAAGATAGGTCCAGGGCTCTCTACAATGAGCAGTTCTTC
CASSQDRSRALYNEQFF
>TRBJ1-2|.|TRBD1|TRBV5-5
TGTGCCAGCAGTTTTACAGGGGGACAATATGGCTACACCTTC
CASSFTGGQYGYTF
>TRBJ2-4|.|TRBD1|TRBV11-2
TGTGCCAGCAGCCCCGGGACAGGGGGTATTATTCAGTACTTC
CASSPGTGGIIQYF
>TRBJ2-2|.|TRBD1|TRBV5-4
TGTGCCAGCAGCTTGGAAGGGGGCGCGAACACCGGGGAGCTGTTTTTT
CASSLEGGANTGELFF
>TRBJ2-7|.|TRBD1|TRBV7-9
TGTGCCAGCAGCCCGGACAGGCGCGAGCAGTACTTC
CASSPDRREQYF
>TRBJ2-3|.|TRBD2|TRBV30
TGTGCCTGGTGGGGACCGGGACTAGCGGGTTCGGACACAGATACGCAGTATTTT
CAWWGPGLAGSDTDTQYF
>TRBJ2-7|.|.|TRBV5-4
TGTGCCAGCAGCTTGGGGCGGGCACCCTACTCCTACGAGCAGTACTTC
CASSLGRAPYSYEQYF
>TRBJ1-6|.|.|TRBV9
TGTGCCAGCAGCGTAGGCAGGGAATTATATTCACCCCTCCACTTT
CASSVGRELYSPLHF
>TRBJ1-1|.|.|TRBV18
TGTGCCAGCTCACTCGACAGAAACACTGAAGCTTTCTTT
CASSLDRNTEAFF
>TRBJ2-3|.|TRBD2|TRBV4-2
TGTGCCAGCAGCCAAGTCCGCCGGGGGGGCCCTGATACGCAGTATTTT
CASSQVRRGGPDTQYF
>TRBJ2-1|.|TRBD1|TRBV13
TGTGCCAGCAGCTTTGGGACAGGGGAAAATGAGCAGTTCTTC
CASSFGTGENEQFF